A selection of T cell receptor beta chains follows, all from one sample in a study of T cell responses to AZD1222 COVID-19 vaccine. Generated by immunoSEQ multiplex PCR, the TCRdb table keeps only in-frame clones and is missing some. In the table there are over 100,000 clones, around nine tenths of which are singletons. Sequences were derived from peripheral blood, sampled on day 0 of AZD1222 vaccination. These receptors came from an adult in good health. Both conserved end residues are part of each CDR3.

TRBJ1-2 TRBV15 CATSRDRGVGGNYGYTF
TRBJ2-1 TRBV7-6 CASSLPGYSIIKGNEQFF
TRBJ1-1 TRBV5-4 CASSLTGRDTEAFF
TRBJ2-2 TRBV14 CASSQDRRRPGELFF
TRBJ1-4 TRBV5-1 CASSLDASTNEKLFF
TRBJ1-5 TRBV19 CASSIGGGLNNQPQHF
TRBJ1-4 TRBV28 CASSLPGTGGKKLFF
TRBJ2-5 TRBV27 CASRRTGSQETQYF
TRBJ1-6 TRBV28 CASSLRGFEYSPLHF
TRBJ1-3 TRBV5-1 CASSQGNTIYF
TRBJ2-5 TRBV4-2 CASSQDAGGHETQYF
TRBJ1-2 TRBV28 CASTRRDRTSYGYTF
TRBJ2-5 TRBV14 CASSQGAGWTETQYF
TRBJ2-5 TRBV6-2/TRBV6-3 CASSWRGVTPETQYF
TRBJ1-1 TRBV18 CASSPDRGRWTEAFF
TRBJ1-6 TRBV15 CATSPRPKFLTGDTSYNSPLHF
TRBJ1-1 TRBV5-4 CASSLTPSRVNTEAFF
TRBJ2-2 TRBV19 CASSRRAEGNTGELFF
TRBJ1-1 TRBV19 CASKAGAANTEAFF
TRBJ1-1 TRBV7-9 CASSKGVRTGANTEAFF
TRBJ1-1 TRBV7-9 CASRDGGTEAFF
TRBJ1-4 TRBV18 CASSPSGADNEKLFF
TRBJ1-2 TRBV6-5 CASSYQQGADGYTF
TRBJ1-1 TRBV14 CASSRRGRGMNTEAFF
TRBJ2-7 TRBV4-2 CASSPSAGDSYEQYF
TRBJ2-3 TRBV5-1 CASSLALAGYTDTQYF
TRBJ2-7 TRBV28 CAGSGSPSYEQYF
TRBJ2-7 TRBV28 CASGRGGPYEQYF
TRBJ2-5 TRBV9 CASSVGGSPIETQYF
TRBJ2-7 TRBV5-1 CASSFSGNYEQYF
TRBJ2-7 TRBV7-8 CASSFNQGRDDEQYF
TRBJ2-1 TRBV12-3/TRBV12-4 CASSLGGNEQFF
TRBJ2-7 TRBV15 CATSSPQGGEQYF
TRBJ2-7 TRBV29-1 CSVDAGGPYEQYF